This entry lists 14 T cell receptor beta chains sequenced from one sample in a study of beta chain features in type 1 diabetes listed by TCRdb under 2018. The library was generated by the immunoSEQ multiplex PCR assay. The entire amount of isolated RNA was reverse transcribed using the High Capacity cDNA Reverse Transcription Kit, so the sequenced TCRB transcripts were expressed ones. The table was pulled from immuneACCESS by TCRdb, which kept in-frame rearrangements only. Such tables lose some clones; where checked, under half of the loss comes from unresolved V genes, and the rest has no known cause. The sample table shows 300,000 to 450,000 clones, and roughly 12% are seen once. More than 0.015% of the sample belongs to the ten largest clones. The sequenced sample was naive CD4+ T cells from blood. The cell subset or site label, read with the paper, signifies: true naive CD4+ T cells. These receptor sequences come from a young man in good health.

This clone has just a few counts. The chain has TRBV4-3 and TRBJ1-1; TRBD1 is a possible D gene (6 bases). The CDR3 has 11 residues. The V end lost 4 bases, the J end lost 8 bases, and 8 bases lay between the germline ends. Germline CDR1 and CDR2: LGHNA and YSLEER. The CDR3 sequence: CASSRGTEAFF. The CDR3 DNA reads TGCGCCAGCAGCCGGGGGACAGAAGCTTTCTTT.

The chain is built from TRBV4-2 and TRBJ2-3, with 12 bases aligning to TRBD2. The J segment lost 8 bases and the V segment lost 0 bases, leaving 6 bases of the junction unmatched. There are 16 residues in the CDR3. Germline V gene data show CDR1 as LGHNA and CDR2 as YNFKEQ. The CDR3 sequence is CASSQDSSGRAATQYF. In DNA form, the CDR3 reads TGTGCCAGCAGCCAAGATTCTAGCGGGAGGGCCGCTACGCAGTATTTT.

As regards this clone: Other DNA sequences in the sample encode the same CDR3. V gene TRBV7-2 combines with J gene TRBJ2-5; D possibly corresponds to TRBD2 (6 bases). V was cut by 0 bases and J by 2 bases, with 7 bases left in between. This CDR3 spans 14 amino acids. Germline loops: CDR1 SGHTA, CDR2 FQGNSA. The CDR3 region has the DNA TGTGCCAGCAGCTTAGCGGGGGGACAAGAGACCCAGTACTTC. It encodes CASSLAGGQETQYF.

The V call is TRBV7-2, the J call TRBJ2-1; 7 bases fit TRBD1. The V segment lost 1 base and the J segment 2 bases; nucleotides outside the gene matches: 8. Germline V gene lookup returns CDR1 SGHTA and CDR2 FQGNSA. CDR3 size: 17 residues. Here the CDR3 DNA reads TGTGCCAGCAGCTTAGGAAGACGAGGGGGCGCCTACAATGAGCAGTTCTTC. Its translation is CASSLGRRGGAYNEQFF.

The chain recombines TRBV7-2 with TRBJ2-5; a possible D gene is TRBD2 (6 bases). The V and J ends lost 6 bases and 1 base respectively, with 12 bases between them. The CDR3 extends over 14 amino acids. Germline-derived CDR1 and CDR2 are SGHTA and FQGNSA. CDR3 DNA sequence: TGTGCCAGCAGGGGGACTCCGACCCAAGAGACCCAGTACTTC. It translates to CASRGTPTQETQYF.

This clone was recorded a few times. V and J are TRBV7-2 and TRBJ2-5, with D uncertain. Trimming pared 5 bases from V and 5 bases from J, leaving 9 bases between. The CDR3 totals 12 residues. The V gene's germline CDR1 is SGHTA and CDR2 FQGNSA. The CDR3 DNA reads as TGTGCCAGCAGCCCACAACGCGAGACCCAGTACTTC. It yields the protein CASSPQRETQYF.

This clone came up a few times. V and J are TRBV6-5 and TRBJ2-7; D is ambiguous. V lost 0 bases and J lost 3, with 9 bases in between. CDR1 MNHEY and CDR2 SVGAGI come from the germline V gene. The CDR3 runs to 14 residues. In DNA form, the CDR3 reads TGTGCCAGCAGTTACTCGAGTTCCTACTACGAGCAGTACTTC. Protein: CASSYSSSYYEQYF.

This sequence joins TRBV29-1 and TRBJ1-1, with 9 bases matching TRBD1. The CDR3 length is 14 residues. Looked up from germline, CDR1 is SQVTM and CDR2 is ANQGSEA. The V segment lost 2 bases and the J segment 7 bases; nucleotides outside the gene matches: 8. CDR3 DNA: TGCAGCGTTGAATTGGGACAGGGCCTCGGTGAAGCTTTCTTT. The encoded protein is CSVELGQGLGEAFF.

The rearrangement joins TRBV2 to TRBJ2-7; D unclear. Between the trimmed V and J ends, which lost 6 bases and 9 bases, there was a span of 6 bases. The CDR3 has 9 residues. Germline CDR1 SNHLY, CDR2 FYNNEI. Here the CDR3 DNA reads TGTGCCAGCAGAGCCGGGCAGTACTTC. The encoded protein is CASRAGQYF.

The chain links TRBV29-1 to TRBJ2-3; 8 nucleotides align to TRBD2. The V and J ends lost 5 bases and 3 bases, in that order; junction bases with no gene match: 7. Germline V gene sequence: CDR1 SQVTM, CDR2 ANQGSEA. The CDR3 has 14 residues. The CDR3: CSVSTSGITDTQYF. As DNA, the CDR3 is TGCAGCGTTTCAACTAGCGGTATAACAGATACGCAGTATTTT.

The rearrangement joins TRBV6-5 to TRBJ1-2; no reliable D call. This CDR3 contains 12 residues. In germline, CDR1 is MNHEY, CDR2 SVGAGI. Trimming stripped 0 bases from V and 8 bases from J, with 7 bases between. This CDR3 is CASSYSGGGYTF. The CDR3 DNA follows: TGTGCCAGCAGTTACTCGGGCGGGGGCTACACCTTC.

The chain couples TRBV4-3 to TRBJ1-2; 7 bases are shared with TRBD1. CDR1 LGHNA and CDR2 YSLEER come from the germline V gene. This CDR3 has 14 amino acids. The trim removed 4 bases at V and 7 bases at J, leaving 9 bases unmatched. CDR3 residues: CASSPTGSDSGYTF. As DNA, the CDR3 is TGCGCCAGCAGCCCGACAGGGAGTGACAGTGGCTACACCTTC.

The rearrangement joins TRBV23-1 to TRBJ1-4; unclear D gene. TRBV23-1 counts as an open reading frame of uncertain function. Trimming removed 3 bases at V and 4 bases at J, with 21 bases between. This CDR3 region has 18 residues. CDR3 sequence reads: CASSQSFPAGEGNEKLFF. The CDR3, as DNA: TGCGCCAGCAGTCAGTCCTTCCCAGCCGGGGAGGGTAATGAAAAACTGTTTTTT.

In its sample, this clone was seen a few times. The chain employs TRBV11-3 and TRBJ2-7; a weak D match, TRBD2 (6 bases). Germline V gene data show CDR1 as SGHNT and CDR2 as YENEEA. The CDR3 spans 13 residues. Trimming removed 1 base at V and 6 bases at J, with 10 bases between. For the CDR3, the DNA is TGTGCCAGCAGCTTAGGGCTAGCGTTCGAGCAGTACTTC. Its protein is CASSLGLAFEQYF.